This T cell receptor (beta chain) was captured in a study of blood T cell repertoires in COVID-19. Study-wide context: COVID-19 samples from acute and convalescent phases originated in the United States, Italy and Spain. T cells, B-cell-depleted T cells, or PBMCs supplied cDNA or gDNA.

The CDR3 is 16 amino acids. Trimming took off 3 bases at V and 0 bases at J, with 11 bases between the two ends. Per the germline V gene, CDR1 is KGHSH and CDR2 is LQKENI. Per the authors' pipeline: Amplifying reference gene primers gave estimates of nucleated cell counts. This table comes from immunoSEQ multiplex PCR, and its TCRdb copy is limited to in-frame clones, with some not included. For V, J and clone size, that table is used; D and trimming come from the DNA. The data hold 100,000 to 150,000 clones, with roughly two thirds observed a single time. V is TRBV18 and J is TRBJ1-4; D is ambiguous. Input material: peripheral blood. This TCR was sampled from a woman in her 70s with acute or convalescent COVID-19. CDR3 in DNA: TGTGCCAGCTCACCTGTGGCGGCAACAACTAATGAAAAACTGTTTTTT. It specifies CASSPVAATTNEKLFF.